The rows below give T cell receptor beta chains drawn from one sample of a study of blood T cell repertoires in COVID-19. The repertoire was sequenced with immunoSEQ multiplex PCR; TCRdb's copy has only in-frame clones and lacks some. The sample contains roughly 300,000 clones, roughly 86% of which appear only once. Sequencing used peripheral blood. The source is a woman aged 45-65 years who had recovered from COVID-19. CDR3s include the opening cysteine and the closing phenylalanine or tryptophan. The order of the fields is D gene, V gene, clone size, J gene, CDR3 DNA, CDR3 protein. The D gene is left open where the match is weak. Only some rows state a clone size, as once, few, many or a class for expanded clones.

.,TRBV11-2,.,TRBJ2-7,TGTGCCAGCAGCTTAGACTGGTGGCGGCGACCCTCCTACGAGCAGTACTTC,CASSLDWWRRPSYEQYF
TRBD2,TRBV30,.,TRBJ2-2,TGTGCCTGGAGTGTACGGGGGGCCGGGGAGCTGTTTTTT,CAWSVRGAGELFF
TRBD1,TRBV28,.,TRBJ2-7,TGTGCCAGCAGTTACCGGGACAGGGGGTTCGGGGAGCAGTACTTC,CASSYRDRGFGEQYF
TRBD2,TRBV4-1,.,TRBJ2-1,TGCGCCAGCAGCCAATCCGGGACTAGCGGGAGCATGAATGAGCAGTTCTTC,CASSQSGTSGSMNEQFF
TRBD2,TRBV6-5,.,TRBJ2-2,TGTGCCACCAAGCGGGGAAGCGCCGGGGAGCTGTTTTTT,CATKRGSAGELFF
TRBD1,TRBV2,.,TRBJ2-2,TGTGCCAGCAGTAACAACAGGGGATCGGGGGAGCTGTTTTTT,CASSNNRGSGELFF
.,TRBV7-2,.,TRBJ1-1,TGTGCCAGCAGACTGGACAGACTTATGAACACTGAAGCTTTCTTT,CASRLDRLMNTEAFF
.,TRBV19,.,TRBJ1-6,TGTGCCAGCAGGGTTTCCTATAATTCACCCCTCCACTTT,CASRVSYNSPLHF
.,TRBV7-3,once,TRBJ2-2,TGTGCCAGCAGCCAGACGGGGACGAACACCGGGGAGCTGTTTTTT,CASSQTGTNTGELFF
.,TRBV27,.,TRBJ1-2,TGTGCCAGCAGTTTAACACATAACCACTATGGCTACACCTTC,CASSLTHNHYGYTF
TRBD1,TRBV28,.,TRBJ1-3,TGTGCCAGCAGCCTAGCAGGGGGCGTTAGAAACACCATATATTTT,CASSLAGGVRNTIYF
TRBD2,TRBV7-9,.,TRBJ2-7,TGTGCCAGCAGCTCAACGGTCGGGGGGTACGATTTC,CASSSTVGGYDF
.,TRBV7-2,.,TRBJ1-1,TGTGCCAGCAGGTTGACACCGAACACTGAAGCTTTCTTT,CASRLTPNTEAFF
.,TRBV5-1,once,TRBJ1-6,TGCGCCAGCAGCCCGGAGGGGCCGACAGTACCAGGTTCACCCCTCCACTTT,CASSPEGPTVPGSPLHF